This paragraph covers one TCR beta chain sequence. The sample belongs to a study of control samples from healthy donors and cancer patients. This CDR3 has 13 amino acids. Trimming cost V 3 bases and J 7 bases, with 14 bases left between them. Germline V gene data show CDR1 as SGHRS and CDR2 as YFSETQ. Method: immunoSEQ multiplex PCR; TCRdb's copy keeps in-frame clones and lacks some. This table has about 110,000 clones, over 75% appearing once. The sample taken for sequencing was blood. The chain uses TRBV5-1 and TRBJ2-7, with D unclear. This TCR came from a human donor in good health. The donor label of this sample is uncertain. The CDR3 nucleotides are TGCGCCAGCAGCTCGCCTCAATTTTTAGAGCAGTACTTC. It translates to CASSSPQFLEQYF.